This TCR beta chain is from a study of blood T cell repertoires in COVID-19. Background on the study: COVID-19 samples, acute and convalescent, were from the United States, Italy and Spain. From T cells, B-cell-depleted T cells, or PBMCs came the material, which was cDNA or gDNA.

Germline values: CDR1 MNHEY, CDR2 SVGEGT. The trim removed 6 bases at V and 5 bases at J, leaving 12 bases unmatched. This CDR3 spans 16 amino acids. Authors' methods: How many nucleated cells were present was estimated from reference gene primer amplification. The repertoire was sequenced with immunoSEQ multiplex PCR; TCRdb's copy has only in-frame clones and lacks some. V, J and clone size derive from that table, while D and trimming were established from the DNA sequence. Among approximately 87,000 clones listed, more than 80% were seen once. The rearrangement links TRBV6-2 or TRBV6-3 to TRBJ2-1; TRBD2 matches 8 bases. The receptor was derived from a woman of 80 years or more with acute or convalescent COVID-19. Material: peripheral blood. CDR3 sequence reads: CASSPPGGPKDNEQFF. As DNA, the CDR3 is TGTGCCAGCAGCCCACCGGGGGGGCCCAAGGACAATGAGCAGTTCTTC.